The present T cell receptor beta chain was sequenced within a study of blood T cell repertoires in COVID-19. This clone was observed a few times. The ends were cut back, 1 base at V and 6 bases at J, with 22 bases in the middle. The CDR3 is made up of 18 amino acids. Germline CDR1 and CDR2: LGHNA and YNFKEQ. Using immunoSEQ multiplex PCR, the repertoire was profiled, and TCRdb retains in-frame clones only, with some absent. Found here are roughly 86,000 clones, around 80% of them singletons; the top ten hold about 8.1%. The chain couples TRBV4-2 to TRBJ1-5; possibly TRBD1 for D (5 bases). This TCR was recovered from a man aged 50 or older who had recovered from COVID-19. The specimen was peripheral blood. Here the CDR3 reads CASSQVRQGSGEGQPQHF. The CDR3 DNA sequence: TGTGCCAGCAGCCAAGTGAGGCAGGGAAGTGGCGAAGGTCAGCCCCAGCATTTT.